These 19 T cell receptor beta chains were all obtained from the same sample, sequenced in a study of T cells in Graves' hyperthyroidism and ophthalmopathy. There were TCR beta CDR3 regions amplified from RNA transcripts. HTBI primers were employed in a first-round RT-PCR of the TCR CDR3. MiXCR, applied by TCRdb to the multiplex PCR reads, yields one record per CDR3 protein. Of 370,000 or so distinct CDR3 sequences listed, 15% to 19% are singletons. Sequencing was performed on blood. The receptors originated from a woman aged 18-35 years with Graves' hyperthyroidism that later progressed to Graves' ophthalmopathy.

This clonotype was recorded many times. The rearrangement joins TRBV7-9 to TRBJ2-3; 8 bases map to TRBD1. This CDR3 comprises 15 residues. CDR1 SEHNR and CDR2 FQNEAQ come from the germline V gene (reference sequence). V gave up 5 bases and J gave up 6 bases; unmatched junction bases: 10. The CDR3, as DNA: TGTGCCAGCAGCGCCCGGGGCAGGGGGCTGGATACGCAGTATTTT. The encoded protein is CASSARGRGLDTQYF.

This clonotype was detected only a few times. The J gene is TRBJ1-1, the V gene TRBV10-3; TRBD1 agrees at 8 bases. This CDR3 comprises 14 residues. The ends lost 3 bases at V and 5 bases at J; junction bases unmatched: 5. The V gene's germline CDR1 is ENHRY and CDR2 SYGVKD. The DNA of the CDR3 is TGTGCCATCAGTGATCCGACAGGGGCGACTGAAGCTTTCTTT. Translated, it gives CAISDPTGATEAFF.

The chain links TRBV20-1 to TRBJ2-3; D is unresolved. The CDR3 covers 13 residues. Germline lookup yields CDR1 DFQATT and CDR2 SNEGSKA (reference sequence). The V gene lost 3 bases and the J gene lost 0 bases, with 7 bases spanning the gap. The CDR3 protein is CSASPTSTDTQYF. CDR3 nucleotides: TGCAGTGCTAGCCCTACTAGCACAGATACGCAGTATTTT.

At least ten counts were recorded for this clonotype. The chain recombines TRBV20-1 with TRBJ2-2; 8 bases are a match to TRBD1. V trimming: 2 bases; J trimming: 1 base; junction bases outside the gene matches: 9. Germline CDR1 is DFQATT and CDR2 is SNEGSKA (reference sequence). The CDR3 length is 17 residues. The CDR3 nucleotides are TGCAGTGCTAGACCGCTCAGGGGGCTGGGGAACACCGGGGAGCTGTTTTTT. This codes for CSARPLRGLGNTGELFF.

This clonotype was detected a few times. The chain couples TRBV6-5 to TRBJ1-2; 12 bases line up with TRBD1. The CDR3 has 17 residues. After removal of 2 bases from V and 4 bases from J, the junction contained 8 bases not matched to a gene. Germline V lookup: CDR1 MNHEY, CDR2 SVGAGI. As DNA, the CDR3 is TGTGCCAGCAGTTACCTGGCCGGGACAGGGGGCGGCTATGGCTACACCTTC. It translates to CASSYLAGTGGGYGYTF.

This clonotype was detected ten times or more. J is TRBJ1-2 and V is TRBV12-3 or TRBV12-4; maybe TRBD1 (5 bases). This CDR3 spans 15 amino acids. V lost 5 bases and J lost 2, with 15 bases in between. CDR3 residues: CASSPNRDGNYGYTF. CDR3 bases: TGTGCCAGCAGTCCAAACCGGGACGGGAACTATGGCTACACCTTC.

The chain carries TRBV5-1 and TRBJ2-5; 7 nucleotides line up with TRBD1. This CDR3 has 18 residues. Germline lookup yields CDR1 SGHRS and CDR2 YFSETQ. V was pared by 0 bases and J by 3 bases, with 14 bases of the junction left unmatched. The CDR3 nucleotides read TGCGCCAGCAGCTTGGAGGTACCCGGACAGGACAGGAAAGAGACCCAGTACTTC. Its translation: CASSLEVPGQDRKETQYF.

This clonotype has ten or more counts. The rearrangement uses TRBV7-6 and TRBJ2-5; maybe TRBD1 (6 bases). V was clipped by 3 bases and J by 5 bases, with 10 bases between them. Germline CDR1 SGHVS, CDR2 FNYEAQ. The CDR3 runs 13 residues. CDR3 residues: CASSFRQAETQYF. The CDR3 DNA is TGTGCCAGCAGCTTTCGACAGGCCGAGACCCAGTACTTC.

This clonotype was detected a few times. This sequence joins TRBV12-3 or TRBV12-4 and TRBJ1-3, with no clear D. V was pared by 1 base and J by 7 bases, with 2 bases between. The CDR3 contains 11 residues. In nucleotides, the CDR3 is TGTGCCAGCAGTTTAGTCAACACCATATATTTT. Its protein product is CASSLVNTIYF.

This clonotype was counted ten times or more. V usage is TRBV18 and J usage is TRBJ2-7; 10 bases map to TRBD2. From germline, CDR1 is KGHSH and CDR2 LQKENI. V was pared by 3 bases and J by 4 bases, with 6 bases of the junction left unmatched. The CDR3 contains 15 residues. The CDR3, as DNA: TGTGCCAGCTCACCGGGTAGCGGGAGGTCTTACGAGCAGTACTTC. Protein product: CASSPGSGRSYEQYF.

V gene TRBV10-2 combines with J gene TRBJ2-7; 9 bases fit TRBD1. V trimming: 8 bases; J trimming: 2 bases; junction bases outside the gene matches: 4. This CDR3 is 13 amino acids long. Germline V lookup: CDR1 WSHSY, CDR2 SAAADI. The DNA of the CDR3 is TGCGCCAGCGGACAGGGGCCCACCTACGAGCAGTACTTC. It translates to CASGQGPTYEQYF.

Only a few counts were recorded for this clonotype. The gene calls are TRBV29-1 and TRBJ2-3, with a possible D match to TRBD2 (5 bases). Trimming pared 0 bases from V and 4 bases from J, leaving 14 bases between. The germline CDR1 and CDR2 sequences are SQVTM and ANQGSEA. The CDR3 runs to 15 residues. As DNA, the CDR3 is TGCAGCGTTGAAGATCCATTAGAGGGCTCAGATACGCAGTATTTT. Amino acids: CSVEDPLEGSDTQYF.

This clonotype was counted many times. CDR3 coding DNA: TGTGCCAGCAGCTTAGGTTGGGGCGGTGGCTACAATGAGCAGTTCTTC. Protein: CASSLGWGGGYNEQFF. The chain combines TRBV7-6 with TRBJ2-1; TRBD1 is a possible D gene (5 bases). The ends were cut back, 1 base at V and 3 bases at J, with 13 bases in the middle. The germline gives CDR1 SGHVS, CDR2 FNYEAQ. This CDR3 is built from 16 residues.

In this sample, this clonotype turned up many times. J is TRBJ2-5 and V is TRBV11-2; 9 bases fit TRBD1. Looked up from germline, CDR1 is SGHAT and CDR2 is FQNNGV. The CDR3 spans 15 residues. The trim removed 5 bases at V and 1 base at J, leaving 5 bases unmatched. CDR3: CASSLQQGAQETQYF. The CDR3 DNA reads TGTGCCAGCAGCCTACAACAGGGGGCCCAAGAGACCCAGTACTTC.

As regards this clonotype: This sequence may be a read error, since a much larger clone differs from it by one base. The chain combines TRBV12-3 or TRBV12-4 with TRBJ2-2; TRBD2 might be the D (6 bases). This CDR3 spans 17 amino acids. Written as DNA, the CDR3 is TGTGCCAGCAGTTTAGCGGGGGGTCTCGCGAACACCGGGGAGCTGTCTTTT. This translates into CASSLAGGLANTGELSF.

The table lists this clonotype with many counts. This chain connects TRBV6-5 to TRBJ2-5; 7 nucleotides line up with TRBD1. Unmatched junction bases numbered 3, after V lost 2 bases and J lost 0 bases. Per germline, CDR1 MNHEY and CDR2 SVGAGI. There are 15 residues in the CDR3. The chain's CDR3 is CASSYRGLNQETQYF. The CDR3 bases are TGTGCCAGCAGTTACAGGGGGCTTAACCAAGAGACCCAGTACTTC.

This clonotype has ten or more counts. The rearrangement joins TRBV15 to TRBJ2-1, with D possibly being TRBD1 or TRBD2 (6 bases each). V gave up 0 bases and J gave up 5 bases, with 26 bases separating them. There are 20 residues in the CDR3. The germline CDR1 and CDR2 sequences are LNHNV and YYDKDF (reference sequence). In nucleotides, the CDR3 is TGTGCCACCAGCAGAGATGGGCCCTTTGCGGGATGGAGGGGGGACAATGAGCAGTTCTTC. Its protein product is CATSRDGPFAGWRGDNEQFF. The whole variable domain, remainder taken from reference TRBV15 and TRBJ2-1, is DAMVIQNPRYQVTQFGKPVTLSCSQTLNHNVMYWYQQKSSQAPKLLFHYYDKDFNNEADTPDNFQSRRPNTSFCFLDIRSPGLGDTAMYLCATSRDGPFAGWRGDNEQFFGPGTRLTVL.

Ten or more counts support this clonotype. The CDR3: CASRPLQAGELFF. CDR3 sequence (DNA): TGTGCCAGCAGACCCTTGCAAGCCGGGGAGCTGTTTTTT. V and J are TRBV7-2 and TRBJ2-2, with no clear D. The ends were cut back, 6 bases at V and 6 bases at J, with 11 bases in the middle. This CDR3 comprises 13 residues. Germline assignment: CDR1 SGHTA and CDR2 FQGNSA.

The chain recombines TRBV4-2 with TRBJ1-1, with D perhaps TRBD1 (6 bases). Trimming left V 0 bases short and J 11 bases short, with 13 bases between. This CDR3 is 13 amino acids long. Germline loops: CDR1 LGHNA, CDR2 YNFKEQ. The CDR3 protein is CASSQDKAGGAFF. The CDR3, as DNA: TGTGCCAGCAGCCAAGATAAAGCGGGGGGCGCTTTCTTT.